These T cell receptor beta chains were read from a single sample in a study of identical twins. TCRdb re-derived calls from the 5' RACE reads in MiXCR, one entry per CDR3 protein. The data show about 530,000 distinct CDR3 sequences, with 20% to 25% seen just once and approximately 0.48% held by the top ten. These data were likewise used in another study, on yellow fever vaccine responses in identical twins.

Sequencing was performed on CD4+ T cells sorted from blood. All receptors derive from a woman between 18 and 29 years old in good health. Each CDR3 is given with its conserved first and last residue. The D gene is left open where the match is weak. Size is omitted from some rows. Given values are once, few, many or a class for expanded clones.

v_gene: TRBV10-3
abundance: few
j_gene: TRBJ2-1
d_gene: TRBD1
CDR3nt: TGTGCCATCAGTGAGTCGGGGACAGACCACAATGAGCAGTTCTTC
CDR3aa: CAISESGTDHNEQFF

v_gene: TRBV12-3/TRBV12-4
abundance: -
j_gene: TRBJ2-6
d_gene: -
CDR3nt: TGTGCCAGCAGTTATATTTTCTCTGGGGCCAACGTCCTGACTTTC
CDR3aa: CASSYIFSGANVLTF

v_gene: TRBV7-3
abundance: -
j_gene: TRBJ2-1
d_gene: TRBD2
CDR3nt: TGTGCCAGCAGCCCTCAGAGCGGGAGGAGCAATGAGCAGTTCTTC
CDR3aa: CASSPQSGRSNEQFF

v_gene: TRBV7-2
abundance: -
j_gene: TRBJ2-7
d_gene: -
CDR3nt: TGTGCCAGCAGCCCAAACCTAGTTCCCTACGAGCAGTACTTC
CDR3aa: CASSPNLVPYEQYF

v_gene: TRBV5-5
abundance: -
j_gene: TRBJ1-6
d_gene: -
CDR3nt: TGTGCCAGCAGCGAGGACGTAGCACCCCTCCACTTT
CDR3aa: CASSEDVAPLHF

v_gene: TRBV2
abundance: few
j_gene: TRBJ1-5
d_gene: -
CDR3nt: TGTGCCAGCACAGAAGGGGGGTATAGCAATCAGCCCCAGCATTTT
CDR3aa: CASTEGGYSNQPQHF

v_gene: TRBV27
abundance: -
j_gene: TRBJ2-5
d_gene: TRBD2
CDR3nt: TGTGCCAGCAGTTTTTTCCCCCCGACTAGCGGGGGGCTAGAGACCCAGTACTTC
CDR3aa: CASSFFPPTSGGLETQYF

v_gene: TRBV29-1
abundance: few
j_gene: TRBJ2-1
d_gene: -
CDR3nt: TGCAGCGTTGGGTTGGCAGACAATGAGCAGTTCTTC
CDR3aa: CSVGLADNEQFF

v_gene: TRBV6-2/TRBV6-3
abundance: -
j_gene: TRBJ2-7
d_gene: -
CDR3nt: TGTGCCAGCAAATCCCCCGCGGGAAGCGGGCAGAGCTACGAGCAGTACTTC
CDR3aa: CASKSPAGSGQSYEQYF

v_gene: TRBV15
abundance: -
j_gene: TRBJ2-1
d_gene: -
CDR3nt: TGTGCCACCAGCAGAGATCGCCCTAGCGCGTACAATGAGCAGTTCTTC
CDR3aa: CATSRDRPSAYNEQFF

v_gene: TRBV12-3/TRBV12-4
abundance: -
j_gene: TRBJ2-1
d_gene: -
CDR3nt: TGTGCCAGCAGTTTAAGGCTAGTGGCCTACAATGAGCAGTTCTTC
CDR3aa: CASSLRLVAYNEQFF

v_gene: TRBV15
abundance: few
j_gene: TRBJ1-1
d_gene: -
CDR3nt: TGTGCCACCAGCCCCAGAACCGGGGGCAATACTGAAGCTTTCTTT
CDR3aa: CATSPRTGGNTEAFF

v_gene: TRBV29-1
abundance: many
j_gene: TRBJ2-5
d_gene: TRBD1
CDR3nt: TGCAGCGTTGCGACAGGGGGCTCGCAGTACTTC
CDR3aa: CSVATGGSQYF

v_gene: TRBV7-3
abundance: -
j_gene: TRBJ1-1
d_gene: -
CDR3nt: TGTGCCAGCAGCGAACAGGGAGGGATGGGTGAAGCTTTCTTT
CDR3aa: CASSEQGGMGEAFF

v_gene: TRBV18
abundance: few
j_gene: TRBJ2-3
d_gene: -
CDR3nt: TGTGCCAGCTCACTGACAAAGACTAGCACAGATACGCAGTATTTT
CDR3aa: CASSLTKTSTDTQYF

v_gene: TRBV19
abundance: -
j_gene: TRBJ2-4
d_gene: -
CDR3nt: TGTGCCAGTAGTATAGATGAGGTCCTAGCCAAAAACATTCAGTACTTC
CDR3aa: CASSIDEVLAKNIQYF

v_gene: TRBV5-4
abundance: -
j_gene: TRBJ2-1
d_gene: TRBD2
CDR3nt: TGTGCCAGCAGCTTAAGCGGGAGGACCAACAATGAGCAGTTCTTC
CDR3aa: CASSLSGRTNNEQFF

v_gene: TRBV28
abundance: -
j_gene: TRBJ2-1
d_gene: TRBD2
CDR3nt: TGTGCCAGCGGCGGGACTAGAAATTACAATGAGCAGTTCTTC
CDR3aa: CASGGTRNYNEQFF

v_gene: TRBV5-1
abundance: -
j_gene: TRBJ1-1
d_gene: TRBD1
CDR3nt: TGCGCCAGCAGCGCCGGGACAGGGGCCACTGAAGCTTTCTTT
CDR3aa: CASSAGTGATEAFF

v_gene: TRBV12-3/TRBV12-4
abundance: -
j_gene: TRBJ2-7
d_gene: -
CDR3nt: TGTGCCAGCAGCTCCCGACTCGCGTACGAGCAGTACTTC
CDR3aa: CASSSRLAYEQYF

v_gene: TRBV28
abundance: few
j_gene: TRBJ1-2
d_gene: -
CDR3nt: TGTGCCAGCAGTCGAAACGACCGGGACACGGTACTCTACACCTTC
CDR3aa: CASSRNDRDTVLYTF

v_gene: TRBV4-2
abundance: -
j_gene: TRBJ2-3
d_gene: -
CDR3nt: TGTGCCAGCAGCCAAGGCTACGACACAGATACGCAGTATTTT
CDR3aa: CASSQGYDTDTQYF

v_gene: TRBV5-1
abundance: -
j_gene: TRBJ2-1
d_gene: -
CDR3nt: TGCGCCAGCAGCCGTGGAGACCTCAATCATGAGCAGTTCTTC
CDR3aa: CASSRGDLNHEQFF

v_gene: TRBV6-1
abundance: many
j_gene: TRBJ2-1
d_gene: TRBD2
CDR3nt: TGTGCCAGCAACCCAACTAGCGGGAGTGGGTCTGAGCAGTTCTTC
CDR3aa: CASNPTSGSGSEQFF

v_gene: TRBV11-3
abundance: -
j_gene: TRBJ2-7
d_gene: -
CDR3nt: TGTGCCAGCAGCTTCGTAGGGGAGCAGTACTTC
CDR3aa: CASSFVGEQYF

v_gene: TRBV11-2
abundance: -
j_gene: TRBJ2-6
d_gene: TRBD1
CDR3nt: TGTGCCAGCAGCTTGCAGGGGGCCAGCTCTGGGGCCAACGTCCTGACTTTC
CDR3aa: CASSLQGASSGANVLTF

v_gene: TRBV4-2
abundance: few
j_gene: TRBJ2-1
d_gene: -
CDR3nt: TGTGCCAGCAGCCAAGATTTCGATGAGCAGTTCTTC
CDR3aa: CASSQDFDEQFF

v_gene: TRBV29-1
abundance: few
j_gene: TRBJ2-3
d_gene: -
CDR3nt: TGCAGCGTTGAAAGTCGGAACAGGTCGGGGCGAGATACGCAGTATTTT
CDR3aa: CSVESRNRSGRDTQYF

v_gene: TRBV12-3/TRBV12-4
abundance: -
j_gene: TRBJ2-2
d_gene: -
CDR3nt: TGTGCCAGTATACGGGAGTCCGGGGAGCTGTTTTTT
CDR3aa: CASIRESGELFF

v_gene: TRBV7-8
abundance: few
j_gene: TRBJ2-1
d_gene: -
CDR3nt: TGTGCCAGCAGCCGTATCAATGAGCAGTTCTTC
CDR3aa: CASSRINEQFF

v_gene: TRBV5-1
abundance: -
j_gene: TRBJ2-1
d_gene: -
CDR3nt: TGCGCCAGCAGCTTCAAGGGGGAAAGTTTCAATGAGCAGTTCTTC
CDR3aa: CASSFKGESFNEQFF

v_gene: TRBV7-8
abundance: few
j_gene: TRBJ2-4
d_gene: -
CDR3nt: TGTGCCAGCAGCCTAGAACGGTTTGGAGTAGCCAAAAACATTCAGTACTTC
CDR3aa: CASSLERFGVAKNIQYF

v_gene: TRBV6-5
abundance: -
j_gene: TRBJ2-6
d_gene: -
CDR3nt: TGTGCCAGCAGTTACTCGGCCCCGACACCTGGGGCCAACGTCCTGACTTTC
CDR3aa: CASSYSAPTPGANVLTF

v_gene: TRBV20-1
abundance: -
j_gene: TRBJ2-5
d_gene: TRBD1
CDR3nt: TGCAGTGCTAGGACGACAGGGAGAGGGGAGACCCAGTACTTC
CDR3aa: CSARTTGRGETQYF

v_gene: TRBV28
abundance: few
j_gene: TRBJ2-3
d_gene: -
CDR3nt: TGTGCCAGCAGTTTCTCTCCCTGGGGGACAGATACGCAGTATTTT
CDR3aa: CASSFSPWGTDTQYF

v_gene: TRBV6-5
abundance: -
j_gene: TRBJ1-5
d_gene: -
CDR3nt: TGTGCCACAGGGCCAGAAAGGCAGCCCCAGCATTTT
CDR3aa: CATGPERQPQHF

v_gene: TRBV18
abundance: -
j_gene: TRBJ2-7
d_gene: -
CDR3nt: TGTGCCAGCTCATCGCGAGACTCTGGGGAGCAGTACTTC
CDR3aa: CASSSRDSGEQYF

v_gene: TRBV10-3
abundance: -
j_gene: TRBJ2-5
d_gene: TRBD2
CDR3nt: TGTGCCGCCGGGGGGGAGACCCAGTACTTC
CDR3aa: CAAGGETQYF

v_gene: TRBV19
abundance: -
j_gene: TRBJ1-5
d_gene: -
CDR3nt: TGTGCCAGTAGACGCCTGTACCAGCCCCAGCATTTT
CDR3aa: CASRRLYQPQHF

v_gene: TRBV10-3
abundance: few
j_gene: TRBJ2-3
d_gene: -
CDR3nt: TGTGCCATCAGTGAGTGGGGGCGGACCACAGATACGCAGTATTTT
CDR3aa: CAISEWGRTTDTQYF

v_gene: TRBV19
abundance: once
j_gene: TRBJ2-3
d_gene: -
CDR3nt: TGTGCCAGTAGTATTATCGGGGTCCGGGTCGTTACAGATACGCAGTATTTT
CDR3aa: CASSIIGVRVVTDTQYF

v_gene: TRBV6-1
abundance: few
j_gene: TRBJ1-6
d_gene: -
CDR3nt: TGTGCCAGCAGTGAAGCGTCCAGAGGGCACTCACCCCTCCACTTT
CDR3aa: CASSEASRGHSPLHF

v_gene: TRBV15
abundance: -
j_gene: TRBJ2-3
d_gene: TRBD1
CDR3nt: TGTGCCACCAGCAGAGACCCACAGGGGTGGACAGATACGCAGTATTTT
CDR3aa: CATSRDPQGWTDTQYF

v_gene: TRBV24-1
abundance: -
j_gene: TRBJ2-3
d_gene: -
CDR3nt: TGTGCCACCAGTGCCCTTGGGCGGGGCACAGATACGCAGTATTTT
CDR3aa: CATSALGRGTDTQYF

v_gene: TRBV2
abundance: -
j_gene: TRBJ2-1
d_gene: -
CDR3nt: TGTGCCAGCAGTGAAGCAAACAGCGATCGGTTCTTC
CDR3aa: CASSEANSDRFF

v_gene: TRBV5-1
abundance: few
j_gene: TRBJ2-4
d_gene: TRBD1
CDR3nt: TGCGCCAGCAGCAGGTCAGACAGGGGGATGGAAAACATTCAGTACTTC
CDR3aa: CASSRSDRGMENIQYF